In its sample, the clone carrying this T cell receptor beta chain was seen a few times. The target antigen is unknown. This specimen belongs to a study of cytomegalovirus exposure and HLA in healthy donors. PCR amplification relied on 60 Vbeta primers (plus 13 Jbeta primers). Repertoires were generated with immunoSEQ multiplex PCR, while TCRdb's copy carries only in-frame clones and drops some. The data show 110,000 to 150,000 clones, around 9.6% seen once. Broader study findings: A later analysis revealed that TCR association rates differed between HLA loci, peaking at DRB1 and bottoming out at HLA-C. The classifier was said to identify cytomegalovirus status with high specificity and sensitivity.

The CDR3 runs 15 residues. J was trimmed by 4 bases and V by 2 bases; bases with no gene match: 3. Germline lookup yields CDR1 MNHNS and CDR2 SASEGT. V gene TRBV6-1 combines with J gene TRBJ2-1, with 9 bases aligning to TRBD1. Sequencing was done on a sample of PBMCs. The origin of this receptor is a male donor in good health and CMV-seronegative. The CDR3 reads CASSEQTGGYNEQFF. The CDR3 coding sequence is TGTGCCAGCAGTGAACAGACAGGGGGATACAATGAGCAGTTCTTC.